This TCR beta chain appears in the sequencing data of a study of cytotoxic CD8 clonotypes in ibrutinib-treated CLL. Study-wide results and limits: Patients had baseline clonality above age-matched healthy donors, and this clonality moved with circulating CD8+ T-cell counts.

This CDR3 has 15 amino acids. V lost 3 bases and J 0 bases, leaving 12 bases between the germline ends. Germline assignment: CDR1 SEHNR and CDR2 FQNEAQ (reference sequence). As for this clone: Its antigen is unknown.

Data came from immunoSEQ multiplex PCR; TCRdb stores just in-frame clones and leaves some out. The sample records about 200,000 clones, about 72% being singletons. The chain joins TRBV7-9 to TRBJ2-7; D not resolved. This sample comprised PBMCs, obtained after 24 months of ibrutinib treatment. The clonotype originates from a human donor with chronic lymphocytic leukemia. The CDR3 sequence: CASSFSPGSSYEQYF. In nucleotides, the CDR3 is TGTGCCAGCAGCTTCTCCCCAGGAAGCTCCTACGAGCAGTACTTC.